Detailed here is one TCR beta chain. The antigen is unknown. Noted time point: blood 2 weeks post-SBRT. The sample's treatment: 15 Gy SBRT to primary tumor, nephrectomy 4 weeks later. Radiation-treated patients gave blood at baseline, week 2 and week 4. The tumor was a clear cell renal cell carcinoma. The sample originates from a study of radiation and T cells in renal cell carcinoma. Study as a whole: Nephrectomy followed 15 Gy stereotactic body radiation by 4 weeks.

Germline CDR1 is ENHRY and CDR2 is SYGVKD. CDR3 length: 15 residues. The ends lost 5 bases at V and 6 bases at J; junction bases unmatched: 7. The method was immunoSEQ multiplex PCR; TCRdb's version includes in-frame clones alone and lacks a portion of them. The table lists some 120,000 clones, around nine tenths of them singletons. Notes on the study in general: Top tumor clonotypes rose in blood 2 weeks post-radiation, then contracted.

The chain employs TRBV10-3 and TRBJ2-2, with TRBD1 matching over 9 bases. The sequence came from a woman between 70 and 85 years old with renal cell carcinoma. The sequenced sample was blood, obtained from a patient whose treatment included radiotherapy and nephrectomy. The CDR3 sequence: CAISTGGPAAGELFF. CDR3 bases: TGTGCCATCAGTACAGGGGGCCCAGCGGCCGGGGAGCTGTTTTTT.